This TCR beta chain was observed in a study of T cells expressing NK-cell markers. TCRdb reprocessed the 5' RACE reads; each CDR3 protein has one entry and no DNA is given. The listing contains some 460,000 distinct CDR3 sequences. Sequences were obtained from blood T cells: a sorted CD56 or NKG2C T cell subset, CD4+ or CD8+ T cells, or bulk PBMC T cells (not recorded which). The sequence came from a woman in her forties or fifties in good health.

The CDR3 protein is CASSLDARGHKTQYF. V gene TRBV5-1 combines with J gene TRBJ2-5; the TRBD1 assignment by TCRdb is unverifiable without DNA. This CDR3 is 15 amino acids long. Germline CDR1 SGHRS, CDR2 YFSETQ.